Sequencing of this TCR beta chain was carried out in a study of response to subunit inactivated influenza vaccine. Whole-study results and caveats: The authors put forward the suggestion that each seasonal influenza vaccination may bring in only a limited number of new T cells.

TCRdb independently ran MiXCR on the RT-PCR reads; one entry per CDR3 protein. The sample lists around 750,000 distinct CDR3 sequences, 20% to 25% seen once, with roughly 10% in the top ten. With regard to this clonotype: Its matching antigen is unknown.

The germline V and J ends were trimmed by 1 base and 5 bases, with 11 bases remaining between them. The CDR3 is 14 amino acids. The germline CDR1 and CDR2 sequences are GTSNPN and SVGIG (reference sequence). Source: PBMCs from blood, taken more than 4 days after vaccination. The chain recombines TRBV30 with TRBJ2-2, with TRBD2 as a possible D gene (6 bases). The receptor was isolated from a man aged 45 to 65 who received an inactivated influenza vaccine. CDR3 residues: CAWSAGAGTGELFF. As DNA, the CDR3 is TGTGCCTGGAGTGCGGGAGCGGGTACCGGGGAGCTGTTTTTT.